This note documents a single T cell receptor (beta chain) sequence. Its antigen is unknown. Ahead of thyroid surgery, no patient had received treatment of any kind. The data were taken from a study of metastatic and nonmetastatic thyroid tumors. For the study at large: It was across blood and tumor or nodule tissue from malignant and benign thyroid patients that repertoires were compared. General study points: A significant increase in TCR beta diversity was reportedly seen in malignant thyroid tumors relative to benign nodules, in blood and tumor.

Trimming took 8 bases from V and 3 from J, leaving 22 bases between them. The CDR3 runs 16 residues. Germline CDR1 GTSNPN, CDR2 SVGIG (reference sequence). Original handling: Researchers built a distant-metastasis classifier for papillary thyroid cancer that drew on CDR3 differences across clinicopathological groups. TCRdb ran MiXCR on the PCR reads. The V and J calls come from TCRdb's annotation, not from the publication. The sample has 7,500 to 9,500 clones, approximately 40% seen once; the top ten hold 20% to 25%. The V and J genes are TRBV30 and TRBJ1-4; D is ambiguous. Sequencing input: tumor tissue. This clonotype was sampled from a female donor with papillary thyroid cancer or a benign thyroid nodule (not recorded which). Some clones in this sample may be carry-over from other donors' samples. This CDR3 reads CALRSPSASANEKLFF. The CDR3 nucleotides are TGTGCCCTCCGCAGCCCGTCTGCTTCGGCTAATGAAAAACTGTTTTTT.